This T cell receptor beta chain is from a study of CD8+CD57+ T cells in acquired aplastic anemia. Whole-study context: Across the sorted CD4+ and CD8+ cells, DNA amounts averaged approximately 3.1 ug.

The use of genomic DNA as template underpinned the TCR beta VDJ and CDR3 profiling. MiXCR, applied by TCRdb to the reads, yields one record per CDR3 protein. The repertoire holds approximately 180,000 distinct CDR3 sequences, with under 50% as singletons. An expansion of CD8+CD57+ cells by flow cytometry had been shown in patients chosen for sequencing. Among the patients, all had severe acquired aplastic anemia. The J segment lost 7 bases and the V segment lost 2 bases, leaving 10 bases of the junction unmatched. In germline, CDR1 is DFQATT, CDR2 SNEGSKA (reference sequence). There are 16 residues in the CDR3. This clonotype was seen many times.

The sequence was obtained from a human donor with aplastic anemia. The material sequenced was sorted CD4+, CD8+, or CD8+CD57+ T cells (not recorded which) from PBMCs. This chain uses TRBV20-1 with TRBJ1-5, with 11 bases that match TRBD1. DNA for the CDR3: TGCAGTGCTAGAAAACCCGGGACAGGGGGGAAGCAGCCCCAGCATTTT. Protein product: CSARKPGTGGKQPQHF.